The 15 T cell receptor beta chains reported below all come from one sample, sequenced in a study of blood T cells in healthy people across ages. The authors ran a second PCR of roughly 6 to 12 cycles using a sample-barcoded 5' primer and a J-beta primer mix. MiXCR, run by TCRdb on the 5' RACE reads, gives a single entry per CDR3 protein. This sample carries 760,000 or so distinct CDR3 sequences, around a quarter of them seen once, and the ten largest clones take just under 9.5%. The same sample was also used in a study of T cells of mothers and their children.

What was sequenced was blood. These receptors all stem from a boy aged 10-17 years in good health.

The chain recombines TRBV9 with TRBJ2-1; the match to TRBD1 covers 8 bases. Losses at the gene ends were 4 bases for V and 12 bases for J; bases not matched to a gene: 15. This CDR3 contains 15 residues. Germline-derived CDR1 and CDR2 are SGDLS and YYNGEE. CDR3 bases: TGTGCCAGCAGCAATTGGACAGGGATCTCGCCTCGGCAGTTCTTC. This gives the protein CASSNWTGISPRQFF.

CDR3 sequence reads: CASIGGSPGGAYEQYF. The CDR3 nucleotides read TGTGCCAGCATCGGGGGTTCTCCTGGGGGGGCCTACGAGCAGTACTTC. The chain uses TRBV6-6 and TRBJ2-7; 7 positions match TRBD2. The V gene's germline CDR1 is MNHNY and CDR2 SVGAGI (reference sequence). The CDR3 is 16 amino acids. The V segment lost 7 bases and the J segment 2 bases; nucleotides outside the gene matches: 14.

The rearrangement uses TRBV29-1 and TRBJ2-2, with 9 positions matching TRBD2. V trimming: 6 bases; J trimming: 3 bases; junction bases outside the gene matches: 5. Per germline, CDR1 SQVTM and CDR2 ANQGSEA. CDR3 size: 14 residues. CDR3 sequence reads: CSVHIAGDTGELFF. The CDR3, as DNA: TGCAGCGTACACATAGCGGGAGACACCGGGGAGCTGTTTTTT.

There are many counts of this clonotype. The V and J genes are TRBV6-6 and TRBJ2-5; TRBD1 is a possible D gene (5 bases). V lost 0 bases and J 10 bases, leaving 9 bases between the germline ends. Germline V gene lookup returns CDR1 MNHNY and CDR2 SVGAGI (reference sequence). The CDR3 is 12 residues long. The CDR3 reads CASSYSIRVQYF. CDR3 coding DNA: TGTGCCAGCAGTTACTCGATCAGGGTCCAGTACTTC.

The V gene is TRBV18, the J gene TRBJ2-7, with D perhaps given as TRBD1 or TRBD2 (6 bases each). V was trimmed by 1 base and J by 2 bases, leaving 9 bases between them. The V gene's germline CDR1 is KGHSH and CDR2 LQKENI. The CDR3 is made up of 14 amino acids. As DNA, the CDR3 is TGTGCCAGCTCACCACGGGGGGCCACCTACGAGCAGTACTTC. Its protein product is CASSPRGATYEQYF.

CDR3 nucleotide sequence: TGTGCCAGCAGCCAAGAACTCGCCGCAGATACGCAGTATTTT. Residues: CASSQELAADTQYF. V and J are TRBV14 and TRBJ2-3; D ambiguous. Trimming took 0 bases from V and 4 from J, leaving 8 bases between them. Germline assignment: CDR1 SGHDN and CDR2 FVKESK. The length of the CDR3 is 14 residues. Together with reference TRBV14 and TRBJ2-3, the CDR3 gives the full variable domain: EAGVTQFPSHSVIEKGQTVTLRCDPISGHDNLYWYRRVMGKEIKFLLHFVKESKQDESGMPNNRFLAERTGGTYSTLKVQPAELEDSGVYFCASSQELAADTQYFGPGTRLTVL.

This clonotype has a count of ten or more. The chain employs TRBV20-1 and TRBJ2-3; D unclear. The CDR3 runs 11 residues. Trimming pared 7 bases from V and 5 bases from J, leaving 10 bases between. Germline-derived CDR1 and CDR2 are DFQATT and SNEGSKA (reference sequence). CDR3 DNA sequence: TGCAGTGGAACCCTAGGAGATACGCAGTATTTT. Translating gives CSGTLGDTQYF.

CDR3 in amino acids: CASAKTIGPLETQYF. CDR3 bases: TGTGCCAGTGCCAAAACGATAGGGCCGCTAGAGACCCAGTACTTC. The gene calls are TRBV3-1 and TRBJ2-5, with no clear D. In germline, CDR1 is LGHDT, CDR2 YNNKEL (reference sequence). Trimming removed 9 bases from V and 4 bases from J, with 21 bases in between. The CDR3 has 15 amino acids.

Points on this clonotype: A junction end diverges from the germline sequence, so it may reflect a read error. The chain uses TRBV5-1 and TRBJ2-2; TRBD1 agrees at 9 bases. CDR3 length: 20 residues. The germline CDR1 and CDR2 sequences are SGHRS and YFSETQ. CDR3 amino acids: CAGSPRGSGTGTVFGGELFF. For the CDR3, the DNA is TGCGCCGGCAGCCCGAGAGGTTCCGGGACAGGGACCGTATTCGGCGGGGAGCTGTTTTTT.

The chain links TRBV5-1 to TRBJ1-1, with D hard to call. The CDR3 loop spans 17 amino acids. V lost 2 bases to trimming and J lost 2 bases, with 19 bases between them. Germline assignment: CDR1 SGHRS and CDR2 YFSETQ. The DNA of the CDR3 is TGCGCCAGCAGCTTCGGTGACTGTGGGGAGAATAACACTGAAGCTTTCTTT. Translated: CASSFGDCGENNTEAFF.

The chain combines TRBV20-1 with TRBJ2-7, with D perhaps being TRBD1 or TRBD2 (5 bases each). V lost 6 bases and J lost 3, with 21 bases in between. The V gene's germline CDR1 is DFQATT and CDR2 SNEGSKA (reference sequence). The CDR3 runs 15 residues. Here the CDR3 DNA reads TGCAGTGCCACCGGGACCTCGGGCGGCGACTACGAGCAGTACTTC. Translation: CSATGTSGGDYEQYF.

V gene TRBV4-1 combines with J gene TRBJ2-7; D gene ambiguous. This CDR3 has 16 residues. Germline loops: CDR1 MGHRA, CDR2 YSYEKL. V lost 4 bases and J 7 bases, leaving 23 bases between the germline ends. In DNA, the CDR3 is TGCGCCAGCAGCCTCTTAATGGGCCCGGATCTGGGAGAGCAGTACTTC. This codes for CASSLLMGPDLGEQYF.

This clonotype was recorded a few times. This chain joins TRBV9 and TRBJ1-2; 8 nucleotides match TRBD1. Germline V gene sequence: CDR1 SGDLS, CDR2 YYNGEE. This CDR3 region has 14 residues. The ends lost 0 bases at V and 8 bases at J; junction bases unmatched: 6. CDR3 nucleotide sequence: TGTGCCAGCAGCGTAGCTCAGGGGGCGAGGGGCTACACCTTC. Translated, it gives CASSVAQGARGYTF.

This clonotype was counted a few times. The chain is built from TRBV29-1 and TRBJ1-2; possibly TRBD1 for D (6 bases). Germline lookup yields CDR1 SQVTM and CDR2 ANQGSEA. Trimming removed 5 bases at V and 5 bases at J, with 21 bases between. CDR3 length: 15 residues. The CDR3 nucleotides are TGCAGCGTTCGAAACACGGACAGTCACATATATGGCTACACCTTC. As protein: CSVRNTDSHIYGYTF.

The gene calls are TRBV20-1 and TRBJ1-2, with a possible D match to TRBD1 (5 bases). V shed 5 bases and J shed 2 bases, with 12 bases lying between them. CDR3 length: 13 amino acids. Per the germline V gene, CDR1 is DFQATT and CDR2 is SNEGSKA (reference sequence). CDR3 sequence reads: CSARDWTNYGYTF. CDR3 nucleotide sequence: TGCAGTGCTCGGGACTGGACGAACTATGGCTACACCTTC.